This TCR beta chain originates from a study of blood T cell repertoires in COVID-19. On the study more broadly: Spain, Italy and the United States supplied samples that represented acute and convalescent COVID-19. The cDNA or gDNA used as material had been derived from T cells, B-cell-depleted T cells, or PBMCs.

CDR3 length: 13 amino acids. Germline V gene lookup returns CDR1 LGHNA and CDR2 YNFKEQ. V lost 0 bases and J lost 6; bases outside the gene matches: 1. Authors' data handling: Amplifying reference gene primers gave estimates of nucleated cell counts. Generated by immunoSEQ multiplex PCR, the TCRdb table keeps only in-frame clones and is missing some. That table gives V, J and clone size, and the DNA gave D and trimming. The table lists tens of thousands of clones, about 90% of them singletons. The specimen sequenced was peripheral blood. The clonotype was recovered from a man at least 80 years old in a cohort sampled during active COVID-19. The chain recombines TRBV4-2 with TRBJ1-2; 7 bases match TRBD1. The CDR3: CASSQDRGDGYTF. CDR3 sequence (DNA): TGTGCCAGCAGCCAAGACAGGGGGGATGGCTACACCTTC.